This is a list of T cell receptor beta chains from one sample in a study of neurological immune-mediated disorders. TCRdb re-called the 5' RACE reads with MiXCR, one entry per CDR3 protein. The table includes around 15,000 distinct CDR3 sequences, roughly 9% detected once. Sequencing was done on a sample of CD8+ T cells from blood. The receptors shown here come from a man between 45 and 60 years old in good health. CDR3s include the opening cysteine and the closing phenylalanine or tryptophan. The D gene is left open where the match is weak. Clone sizes are given selectively: once, few, many, or a class where the clone is expanded.

abundance,len,j_gene,d_gene,v_gene,CDR3nt,CDR3aa
many,13,TRBJ2-7,NA,TRBV7-7,TGTGCCAGCAGCTTAACACCATGGAGTAAGCAGTACTTC,CASSLTPWSKQYF
many,17,TRBJ1-5,TRBD1,TRBV28,TGTGCCAGCATTCCCGTGGACAGGCAGTATAGCAATCAGCCCCAGCATTTT,CASIPVDRQYSNQPQHF
once,13,TRBJ2-1,NA,TRBV20-1,TGCAGTGCTGCCCCGGGTGGCTACAATGAGCAGTTCTTC,CSAAPGGYNEQFF
NA,14,TRBJ2-3,TRBD1,TRBV5-1,TGCGCCAGCAGCCGGACAGGGGGGACAGATACGCAGTATTTT,CASSRTGGTDTQYF
many,14,TRBJ1-5,TRBD1,TRBV29-1,TGCAGCGTTGAAGGGGGACAGGTCGGGCAGCCCCAGCATTTT,CSVEGGQVGQPQHF
many,12,TRBJ2-7,NA,TRBV30,TGTGCCTCGATGCTGGAGCGCCACGAGCAGTACTTC,CASMLERHEQYF
many,17,TRBJ2-1,NA,TRBV10-3,TGTGCCATCAGTGAGTCCGGGGTAGCAGCCATCTACAATGAGCAGTTCTTC,CAISESGVAAIYNEQFF
many,16,TRBJ1-1,NA,TRBV21-1,TGTGCCAGCAGCAATAATGGGGACAGACTGAACACTGAAGCTTTCTTT,CASSNNGDRLNTEAFF
many,13,TRBJ2-7,NA,TRBV4-3,TGCGCCAGCAGCCCCCGGGTGGGTGCTGAGCAATACTTC,CASSPRVGAEQYF
many,15,TRBJ2-5,TRBD1,TRBV7-2,TGTGCCAGCACCAAGGGACAGGGCTTGGGAGAGACCCAGTACTTC,CASTKGQGLGETQYF
many,13,TRBJ2-7,NA,TRBV4-3,TGCGCCAGCAGCCAAGGGACCCAAGTTGAGCAGTACTTC,CASSQGTQVEQYF
NA,14,TRBJ2-7,TRBD2,TRBV7-9,TGTGCCAGCAGCTCTAGCGGGAACCCCTACGAGCAGTACTTC,CASSSSGNPYEQYF
many,15,TRBJ2-1,NA,TRBV7-9,TGTGCCAGCAGCTTAGTCGGGACGTTAGACAATGAGCAGTTCTTC,CASSLVGTLDNEQFF
many,16,TRBJ2-7,TRBD1,TRBV7-2,TGTGCCAGCAGCTTAGGGTGGGACAGGGGATCCTACGAGCAGTACTTC,CASSLGWDRGSYEQYF
many,17,TRBJ2-6,TRBD1,TRBV5-1,TGCGCCAGCAGCCAACCGGACAGGGGGTTTGGGGCCAACGTCCTGACTTTC,CASSQPDRGFGANVLTF
many,15,TRBJ2-7,NA,TRBV7-2,TGTGCCAGCAGCTTAGAGGGGGGGACAGGCTACGAGCAGTACTTC,CASSLEGGTGYEQYF
many,17,TRBJ2-3,NA,TRBV27,TGTGCCAGCAGTTTCCACGACCAGACCAGTACTGAAGATACGCAGTATTTT,CASSFHDQTSTEDTQYF
medium-sized,14,TRBJ2-1,TRBD2,TRBV20-1,TGCAGTGCTAGGGGACTAGCGGGGTACAATGAGCAGTTCTTC,CSARGLAGYNEQFF
many,14,TRBJ1-5,TRBD1,TRBV12-3/TRBV12-4,TGTGCCAGCAGTCCGGGACAGGACCTTCAGCCCCAGCATTTT,CASSPGQDLQPQHF
many,14,TRBJ2-1,TRBD2,TRBV25-1,TGTGCCAGCAGTGAATTCACTAGCGAGCACGAGCAGTTCTTC,CASSEFTSEHEQFF
large,17,TRBJ2-1,TRBD2,TRBV7-2,TGTGCCAGCAGCTTAGCTAGCGGGAACCCCTCCTACAATGAGCAGTTCTTC,CASSLASGNPSYNEQFF
many,13,TRBJ1-1,NA,TRBV6-2/TRBV6-3,TGTGCCAGCACCCAGGGCAGCCACACTGAAGCTTTCTTT,CASTQGSHTEAFF
many,11,TRBJ2-5,NA,TRBV12-3/TRBV12-4,TGTGCCAGCAGTCAACAAGAGACCCAGTACTTC,CASSQQETQYF
many,14,TRBJ2-3,NA,TRBV5-1,TGCGCCAGCAGCTTCAGGGCTCCTACAGATACGCAGTATTTT,CASSFRAPTDTQYF
NA,15,TRBJ2-1,TRBD2,TRBV30,TGTGCCTGGAAGCAGGGACTAGCGGGCCACAATGAGCAGTTCTTC,CAWKQGLAGHNEQFF
NA,11,TRBJ1-3,NA,TRBV29-1,TGCAGCGGCGACTCTGGAAACACCATATATTTT,CSGDSGNTIYF
many,16,TRBJ2-7,TRBD1,TRBV5-1,TGCGCCAGCAGCCCACTCGCCGGGACAGATAGATACGAGCAGTACTTC,CASSPLAGTDRYEQYF